This T cell receptor beta chain was identified during a study of blood T cell repertoires in COVID-19. About the research overall: Whether acute or convalescent, the COVID-19 samples came from the United States, Italy and Spain.

TCRdb's table, derived via immunoSEQ multiplex PCR, lists solely in-frame clones and lacks some. Counted here are over 200,000 clones, approximately 90% occurring once; the ten biggest clones make up under 9.5%. CDR3 length: 16 residues. Germline CDR1 reads ENHRY; CDR2 reads SYGVKD. V lost 0 bases, J lost 2 bases, and 14 bases lay in between. Material: PBMCs or T cells enriched from blood (not recorded which). The rearrangement joins TRBV10-3 to TRBJ2-7; tentative D call: TRBD1 (6 bases). This sequence was found in a man aged 35 to 55 who had recovered from COVID-19. The CDR3 reads CAISESGQGLTYEQYF. DNA of the CDR3: TGTGCCATCAGTGAGTCGGGGCAGGGGTTAACCTACGAGCAGTACTTC.